Following are 30 T cell receptor beta chains from one sample sequenced in a study of spatial heterogeneity in lung cancer. The time point: sample taken at primary tumor resection. No antigen is known for these receptors. TCRdb recomputed calls from the 5' RACE reads with MiXCR, one row per CDR3 protein. Among 5,500 or so distinct CDR3 sequences listed, roughly 8.2% were seen once. The study, taken as a whole, reports: Tumoral mutation counts were tracked by counts of expanded intratumoral alpha and beta TCRs.

The sequenced sample was lung tumor tissue, obtained at surgery. Receptors were obtained from a female donor with early-stage non-small cell lung cancer.

By proportion, this clonotype is medium-sized. The CDR3 sequence: CASTFVGNEQFF. The CDR3 DNA is TGTGCCAGCACTTTCGTTGGGAATGAGCAGTTCTTC. This chain connects TRBV7-9 to TRBJ2-1; no clear D. CDR3 length: 12 amino acids. Deletions cut 7 bases from V and 7 bases from J, with 11 bases between. Germline V gives CDR1 SEHNR, CDR2 FQNEAQ (reference sequence).

Many counts were recorded for this clonotype. The chain joins TRBV10-3 to TRBJ1-5; 7 nucleotides align to TRBD1. Per germline, CDR1 ENHRY and CDR2 SYGVKD. The CDR3 has 15 amino acids. Germline trimming cut 2 bases from V and 3 bases from J; bases unmatched to any gene: 4. The CDR3 protein is CAISETGQLNQPQHF. DNA of the CDR3: TGTGCCATCAGTGAGACGGGACAGCTCAATCAGCCCCAGCATTTT.

This clonotype is termed medium-sized. The chain couples TRBV10-2 to TRBJ2-5; 11 bases line up with TRBD2. Germline CDR1 WSHSY, CDR2 SAAADI. This CDR3 spans 16 amino acids. J was trimmed by 5 bases and V by 0 bases; bases with no gene match: 5. The CDR3 sequence: CASSESRLAGLETQYF. In DNA form, the CDR3 reads TGCGCCAGCAGTGAGTCGCGACTAGCGGGATTGGAGACCCAGTACTTC.

This chain joins TRBV27 and TRBJ1-6, with 7 bases aligning to TRBD1. The junction had 12 bases not matched to a gene; V was cut back by 3 bases and J by 10 bases. This CDR3 spans 16 amino acids. Per germline, CDR1 MNHEY and CDR2 SMNVEV (reference sequence). CDR3 sequence reads: CASSLGQGVFGSPLHF. CDR3 DNA: TGTGCCAGCAGTTTGGGGCAGGGGGTTTTCGGGTCACCCCTCCACTTT.

The table lists this clonotype with many counts. The chain carries TRBV20-1 and TRBJ2-3; D might be TRBD2 (6 bases). Per the germline V gene, CDR1 is DFQATT and CDR2 is SNEGSKA (reference sequence). The CDR3 consists of 15 residues. Trimming took off 7 bases at V and 0 bases at J, with 17 bases between the two ends. The CDR3, as DNA: TGCAGTGTCAGCGTTTTGGGACTCAGCACAGATACGCAGTATTTT. Translation gives CSVSVLGLSTDTQYF.

This clonotype was detected many times. CDR3 residues: CASSLTGNTEAFF. The CDR3 region has the DNA TGTGCCAGCAGCCTGACAGGGAACACTGAAGCTTTCTTT. The genes are TRBV11-2 and TRBJ1-1, with D possibly matching TRBD1 (6 bases). The V gene's germline CDR1 is SGHAT and CDR2 FQNNGV. V was cut by 5 bases and J by 1 base, with 8 bases left in between. This CDR3 is built from 13 residues.

Ten or more counts support this clonotype. V is TRBV30 and J is TRBJ2-5; D is undetermined. Germline CDR1 reads GTSNPN; CDR2 reads SVGIG (reference sequence). V lost 0 bases and J 5 bases, leaving 4 bases between the germline ends. CDR3 size: 11 residues. The CDR3 protein is CAWSVAETQYF. The CDR3 DNA reads TGTGCCTGGAGTGTTGCCGAGACCCAGTACTTC.

This chain joins TRBV5-4 and TRBJ2-7; 8 positions match TRBD1. From germline, CDR1 is SGHNT and CDR2 YYREEE (reference sequence). The length of the CDR3 is 14 residues. V lost 3 bases, J lost 2 bases, and 4 bases stayed unmatched. CDR3 region: CASSSTGGPYEQYF. The CDR3 DNA reads TGTGCCAGCAGCTCCACAGGGGGACCCTACGAGCAGTACTTC. The variable domain in full, with the rest retrieved from reference TRBV5-4 and TRBJ2-7, is ETGVTQSPTHLIKTRGQQVTLRCSSQSGHNTVSWYQQALGQGPQFIFQYYREEENGRGNFPPRFSGLQFPNYSSELNVNALELDDSALYLCASSSTGGPYEQYFGPGTRLTVT.

This clonotype was observed at least ten times. V usage is TRBV4-3 and J usage is TRBJ2-6; D is unclear. This CDR3 is built from 19 residues. Germline V gene lookup returns CDR1 LGHNA and CDR2 YSLEER. The germline V and J ends were trimmed by 0 bases and 0 bases, with 15 bases remaining between them. CDR3 in DNA: TGCGCCAGCAGCCAAGATATCGGCTACCAAGGCTCTGGGGCCAACGTCCTGACTTTC. Amino acids: CASSQDIGYQGSGANVLTF.

This clonotype is medium-sized by share. The chain links TRBV11-2 to TRBJ2-5, with D perhaps TRBD2 (5 bases). This CDR3 comprises 15 residues. Trimming took off 5 bases at V and 5 bases at J, with 18 bases between the two ends. Germline lookup yields CDR1 SGHAT and CDR2 FQNNGV. The CDR3 loop is CASSANYGLSETQYF. For the CDR3, the DNA is TGTGCCAGCAGCGCGAATTATGGACTTTCGGAGACCCAGTACTTC.

The V gene is TRBV20-1, the J gene TRBJ2-5; D gene uncertain. Germline V CDR1 and CDR2: DFQATT, SNEGSKA (reference sequence). The CDR3 has 14 residues. V lost 1 base and J 5 bases, leaving 14 bases between the germline ends. Here the CDR3 reads CSARVGMGWETQYF. The DNA for the CDR3 is TGCAGTGCTAGAGTTGGCATGGGTTGGGAGACCCAGTACTTC.

This clonotype has only a few counts. V usage is TRBV5-8 and J usage is TRBJ1-5; D unresolved. Trimming removed 4 bases from V and 5 bases from J, with 16 bases in between. Germline-derived CDR1 and CDR2 are SGHTS and YDEGEE. CDR3 length equals 15 residues. The CDR3 sequence is CASSHSRGPHQPQHF. In nucleotides, the CDR3 is TGTGCCAGCAGCCATAGCCGAGGCCCGCATCAGCCCCAGCATTTT.

This clonotype ranks as medium-sized. The rearrangement links TRBV6-5 to TRBJ1-5, with TRBD1 matching over 8 bases. J was trimmed by 5 bases and V by 6 bases; bases with no gene match: 9. Germline loops: CDR1 MNHEY, CDR2 SVGAGI. The CDR3 length is 15 residues. The chain's CDR3 is CASSRTGGRDQPQHF. The CDR3 nucleotides are TGTGCCAGCAGCAGAACAGGGGGAAGGGATCAGCCCCAGCATTTT.

This clonotype was seen more than once but under ten times. The chain combines TRBV9 with TRBJ2-7; D is perhaps TRBD1 or TRBD2 (5 bases each). This CDR3 has 15 amino acids. Germline CDR1 is SGDLS and CDR2 is YYNGEE. V lost 2 bases, J lost 2 bases, and 14 bases lay in between. The CDR3, as DNA: TGTGCCAGCAGCGTCGAGGGGACCGGGCCCTACGAGCAGTACTTC. Translation gives CASSVEGTGPYEQYF.

The V gene is TRBV7-2, the J gene TRBJ2-3, with 14 bases that match TRBD2. The CDR3 spans 18 residues. In germline, CDR1 is SGHTA, CDR2 FQGNSA. V gave up 3 bases and J gave up 5 bases; unmatched junction bases: 10. CDR3 amino acids: CASSFSIRTSGGQDTQYF. CDR3 coding DNA: TGTGCCAGCAGCTTCAGTATACGGACTAGCGGGGGGCAAGATACGCAGTATTTT. Full variable domain (remainder filled in from reference TRBV7-2 and TRBJ2-3): GAGVSQSPSNKVTEKGKDVELRCDPISGHTALYWYRQSLGQGLEFLIYFQGNSAPDKSGLPSDRFSAERTGGSVSTLTIQRTQQEDSAVYLCASSFSIRTSGGQDTQYFGPGTRLTVL.

By sample share, this clonotype is medium-sized. The chain is built from TRBV6-5 and TRBJ2-3; 8 positions match TRBD2. CDR3 size: 17 residues. Losses at the gene ends were 2 bases for V and 5 bases for J; bases not matched to a gene: 12. Germline V gene data show CDR1 as MNHEY and CDR2 as SVGAGI. CDR3 nucleotides: TGTGCCAGCAGTTACACTGGCGGGAGGCAGGTGGGAGATACGCAGTATTTT. It codes for CASSYTGGRQVGDTQYF.

In its sample, this clonotype ranks as medium-sized. The chain joins TRBV7-2 to TRBJ2-7, with 8 bases aligning to TRBD2. Germline CDR1 SGHTA, CDR2 FQGNSA. This CDR3 spans 14 amino acids. The junction had 3 bases not matched to a gene; V was cut back by 1 base and J by 4 bases. This CDR3 reads CASSLVGLAYEQYF. The CDR3 DNA follows: TGTGCCAGCAGCTTAGTTGGACTAGCTTACGAGCAGTACTTC.

The gene calls are TRBV2 and TRBJ2-5; 10 bases map to TRBD1. Per the germline V gene, CDR1 is SNHLY and CDR2 is FYNNEI. CDR3 length: 15 residues. J lost 4 bases, V lost 7 bases, and 9 bases had no gene match. The CDR3 DNA sequence: TGTGCCAGCACCGGGGACAGGGGATATCGAGAGACCCAGTACTTC. This sequence encodes CASTGDRGYRETQYF.

This clonotype was observed a handful of times. The V call is TRBV6-5, the J call TRBJ2-5; D gene unclear. The CDR3 contains 11 residues. From germline, CDR1 is MNHEY and CDR2 SVGAGI. Trimming left V 6 bases short and J 5 bases short, with 7 bases between. CDR3 protein: CASRYAETQYF. CDR3 coding DNA: TGTGCCAGCAGATACGCGGAGACCCAGTACTTC.

By frequency in the sample, this clonotype is medium-sized. This chain uses TRBV7-2 with TRBJ1-4, with no clear D. In germline, CDR1 is SGHTA, CDR2 FQGNSA. The CDR3 is 16 amino acids. The germline V and J ends were trimmed by 5 bases and 0 bases, with 13 bases remaining between them. CDR3 bases: TGTGCCAGCAGCCGAAACCCCCCTGCAACTAATGAAAAACTGTTTTTT. Translated, it gives CASSRNPPATNEKLFF.

This clonotype ranks as medium-sized. The rearrangement joins TRBV7-6 to TRBJ2-3; maybe TRBD2 (5 bases). Between the trimmed V and J ends, which lost 1 base and 6 bases, there was a span of 11 bases. CDR3 length: 14 residues. The V gene's germline CDR1 is SGHVS and CDR2 FNYEAQ. CDR3 nucleotides: TGTGCCAGCAGCTTAGACCCAGGACTCGATACGCAGTATTTT. Protein product: CASSLDPGLDTQYF.

This clonotype was counted a few times. The chain joins TRBV20-1 to TRBJ2-7; D unclear. The germline V gene has CDR1 DFQATT and CDR2 SNEGSKA (reference sequence). CDR3 length: 13 residues. V was pared by 6 bases and J by 4 bases, with 16 bases between. The DNA of the CDR3 is TGCAGTGCGTGGACCCCCGGCAGGTACGAGCAGTACTTC. Encoded protein: CSAWTPGRYEQYF.

Ten or more counts support this clonotype. The CDR3 bases are TGTGCCAGCAGCTCTCAGGGGACTGAAGCTTTCTTT. Residues: CASSSQGTEAFF. This chain links TRBV7-2 with TRBJ1-1; D might be TRBD1 (6 bases). Looked up from germline, CDR1 is SGHTA and CDR2 is FQGNSA. The CDR3 is 12 residues long. Between the trimmed V and J ends, which lost 4 bases and 5 bases, there was a span of 8 bases.

This clonotype showed up many times. The chain is built from TRBV9 and TRBJ1-6; 7 bases line up with TRBD1. CDR1 and CDR2 (germline): SGDLS, YYNGEE. The CDR3 length is 13 residues. Trimming took 4 bases from V and 13 from J; bases not matched to a gene: 8. The CDR3 spells CASSPGGVPPLHF. The CDR3 coding sequence is TGTGCCAGCAGCCCAGGGGGGGTCCCCCCCCTCCACTTT.

In this sample, this clonotype is medium-sized (0.01 to 0.1%). The chain recombines TRBV6-2 or TRBV6-3 with TRBJ2-3; the D gene is possibly TRBD2 (6 bases). Trimming removed 8 bases from V and 1 base from J, with 19 bases in between. CDR3 length equals 16 residues. Germline V gives CDR1 MNHEY, CDR2 SVGEGT. The DNA of the CDR3 is TGTGCCAGCGCCGATCTTGGGACTTTCGGCACAGATACGCAGTATTTT. This encodes CASADLGTFGTDTQYF.

This clonotype was seen many times. The chain carries TRBV5-1 and TRBJ2-1, with 7 bases lining up with TRBD2. CDR1 is SGHRS, CDR2 YFSETQ, per germline. V dropped 4 bases and J dropped 8; count of bases not matched to a gene: 15. The CDR3 runs 16 residues. The CDR3 nucleotides are TGCGCCAGCAGCACCATCGGGCTAGCGGTGGCGGATGAGCAGTTCTTC. It translates to CASSTIGLAVADEQFF.

The chain employs TRBV4-2 and TRBJ2-5; 12 nucleotides line up with TRBD2. J lost 5 bases, V lost 1 base, and 8 bases had no gene match. This CDR3 has 17 amino acids. Germline CDR1 and CDR2: LGHNA and YNFKEQ. This chain's CDR3 is CASSQAVTSGSTETQYF. In nucleotides, the CDR3 is TGTGCCAGCAGCCAAGCCGTGACTAGCGGGAGTACGGAGACCCAGTACTTC.

This clonotype occurred a few times. V usage is TRBV6-2 or TRBV6-3 and J usage is TRBJ2-3; D is ambiguous. V lost 4 bases, J lost 4 bases, and 6 bases lay in between. From germline, CDR1 is MNHEY and CDR2 SVGEGT. This CDR3 is built from 12 residues. The CDR3 is CASSLTPDTQYF. CDR3 DNA sequence: TGTGCCAGCAGTTTGACTCCAGATACGCAGTATTTT.

By sample fraction, this clonotype is medium-sized. The chain is built from TRBV7-9 and TRBJ2-2; D gene unclear. V lost 1 base and J lost 0, with 9 bases in between. Per the germline V gene, CDR1 is SEHNR and CDR2 is FQNEAQ (reference sequence). This CDR3 region has 16 residues. The CDR3: CASSLDFATNTGELFF. The CDR3, as DNA: TGTGCCAGCAGCTTAGACTTTGCTACGAACACCGGGGAGCTGTTTTTT.

Sample share makes this clonotype medium-sized. The chain employs TRBV20-1 and TRBJ1-4; 9 nucleotides align to TRBD1. Germline V gives CDR1 DFQATT, CDR2 SNEGSKA (reference sequence). This CDR3 is 14 amino acids long. V dropped 2 bases and J dropped 6; count of bases not matched to a gene: 4. CDR3 amino acids: CSARRGQGDEKLFF. CDR3 DNA sequence: TGCAGTGCTAGAAGGGGACAGGGTGATGAAAAACTGTTTTTT.